Sequencing of this TCR beta chain was carried out in a study of immune evolution from preneoplasia to lung adenocarcinoma. Repertoires were generated with immunoSEQ multiplex PCR, while TCRdb's copy carries only in-frame clones and drops some. The sample consists of 30,000 to 45,000 clones, 65% to 75% of them appearing once. From germline, CDR1 is SGHDN and CDR2 FVKESK. V was cut by 1 base and J by 2 bases, with 9 bases left in between. The CDR3 sequence is 14 residues long. V gene TRBV14 combines with J gene TRBJ2-7, with D maybe TRBD2 (6 bases). Source material: FFPE invasive lung adenocarcinoma tissue. The sequence derives from a person aged 55 to 75 with lung adenocarcinoma. In DNA, the CDR3 is TGTGCCAGCAGCCAAGTTAGCGGAGCCTACGAGCAGTACTTC. Its translation is CASSQVSGAYEQYF.